This is a list of T cell receptor beta chains from one sample in a study of T cell responses to AZD1222 COVID-19 vaccine. Method: immunoSEQ multiplex PCR; TCRdb's copy keeps in-frame clones and lacks some. Among 97,000 or so clones listed, roughly 92% were seen once. The sequenced sample was peripheral blood, obtained 28 days after the second AZD1222 dose. The receptors come from an adult who received the AZD1222 COVID-19 vaccine. CDR3s include the opening cysteine and the closing phenylalanine or tryptophan. D genes are given only for firm matches. Not all rows give a size; the values are once, few, many and, for expanded clones, a class.

. | TRBJ2-2 | TRBV19 | TRBD1 | TGTGCCAGTAGTAGGACAGGGGGGTGGCCCGGGGAGCTGTTTTTT | CASSRTGGWPGELFF
. | TRBJ1-2 | TRBV24-1 | TRBD1 | TGTGCCACCAGCAGGACAGGGGGGGATCTTGGGACGGCTGGCTACACCTTC | CATSRTGGDLGTAGYTF
. | TRBJ2-7 | TRBV2 | . | TGTGCCAGCAGTCAGGGGGGACTGTACGAGCAGTACTTC | CASSQGGLYEQYF
. | TRBJ1-4 | TRBV28 | TRBD1 | TGTGCCAGCAGGCTCAGACAGGGGTGGGTGCTTAATGAAAAACTGTTTTTT | CASRLRQGWVLNEKLFF
. | TRBJ2-7 | TRBV28 | TRBD2 | TGTGCCAGCAGCCGCGGGGGTTCCTACGAGCAGTACTTC | CASSRGGSYEQYF
medium-sized | TRBJ2-7 | TRBV11-2 | . | TGTGCCAGCAGCCCCGACAGCTACGAGCAGTACTTC | CASSPDSYEQYF
few | TRBJ1-1 | TRBV19 | . | TGTGCCAGTAGACAGCGGGAGGGAACTGAAGCTTTCTTT | CASRQREGTEAFF
. | TRBJ1-2 | TRBV6-5 | . | TGTGCCAGCAACCCAAGCGCGACCTGGGGCTACACCTTC | CASNPSATWGYTF
. | TRBJ2-7 | TRBV20-1 | . | TGCAGTGCCACGGGGACCCACGAGCAGTACTTC | CSATGTHEQYF
. | TRBJ2-1 | TRBV18 | TRBD2 | TGTGCCAGCTCACCCGGACTAGCGGGAGTCAATGAGCAGTTCTTC | CASSPGLAGVNEQFF
. | TRBJ2-1 | TRBV6-5 | . | TGTGCCAGCAGTTCCCCCCCCGGGACCCGGGGTGTGGAGCAGTTCTTC | CASSSPPGTRGVEQFF
. | TRBJ2-7 | TRBV5-1 | TRBD2 | TGCGCCAGCAGCCAAGCCACTAGCGGGACCTACGAGCAGTACTTC | CASSQATSGTYEQYF
. | TRBJ2-1 | TRBV13 | TRBD2 | TGTGCCAGCAGCTTAGGCCTTACTAGCGGGAGTTGGAATGAGCAGTTCTTC | CASSLGLTSGSWNEQFF
. | TRBJ1-2 | TRBV9 | . | TGTGCCAGCAGCGTAGGCTATGGCTACACCTTC | CASSVGYGYTF
. | TRBJ1-1 | TRBV27 | TRBD1 | TGTGCCAGCAGTTTAAGGACAGGGCATATTGAAGCTTTCTTT | CASSLRTGHIEAFF
. | TRBJ1-5 | TRBV25-1 | . | TGTGCCAGCTCGGGGCAGGGTCGCAATCAGCCCCAGCATTTT | CASSGQGRNQPQHF
. | TRBJ1-1 | TRBV6-5 | . | TGTGCCACCCGCCGAGGGAACACTGAAGCTTTCTTT | CATRRGNTEAFF
. | TRBJ2-1 | TRBV5-6 | TRBD2 | TGTGCCAGCAGCTTGAATTTACCGGGACTACGAGGGAGTGAGCAGTTCTTC | CASSLNLPGLRGSEQFF
. | TRBJ1-5 | TRBV6-2/TRBV6-3 | . | TGTGCCAGCAGTTACTCACGACAGTTCAATCAGCCCCAGCATTTT | CASSYSRQFNQPQHF
. | TRBJ1-2 | TRBV7-2 | TRBD1 | TGTGCCAGCAGCTCCACAGGGGGAAACTATGGCTACACCTTC | CASSSTGGNYGYTF
. | TRBJ2-5 | TRBV29-1 | . | TGCAGCGCCGGGACCGCTACAGGAAAACAAGAGACCCAGTACTTC | CSAGTATGKQETQYF
few | TRBJ2-5 | TRBV19 | TRBD2 | TGTGCCACCGGGACTAGCGGGACCCTAGCGGAGACCCAGTACTTC | CATGTSGTLAETQYF
. | TRBJ1-2 | TRBV5-1 | . | TGCGCCAGCAGCTTGGCACAGGGTGATGAGAGTGGCTACACCTTC | CASSLAQGDESGYTF
. | TRBJ2-3 | TRBV3-1/TRBV3-2 | . | TGTGCCAGCAGTCTAGGCCGAGGGAGTAGGACAGATACGCAGTATTTT | CASSLGRGSRTDTQYF
. | TRBJ2-5 | TRBV28 | TRBD2 | TGTGCCAGCAGTTTATGGGGTAGCGGGGAGACCCAGTACTTC | CASSLWGSGETQYF
. | TRBJ1-6 | TRBV7-2 | . | TGTGCCAGCAGCCCTACCTATAATTCACCCCTCCACTTT | CASSPTYNSPLHF